Listed here are 29 T cell receptor beta chains from one sample, sequenced in a study of blood T cell repertoires in COVID-19. Assay used: immunoSEQ multiplex PCR; TCRdb lists only in-frame clones, some missing. The sample includes over 250,000 clones, 82% of them seen just once. Input material: PBMCs or T cells enriched from blood (not recorded which). All receptors derive from a man between 35 and 55 years old who had been exposed to COVID-19.

The rearrangement uses TRBV5-1 and TRBJ2-1, with 9 bases matching TRBD1. Germline CDR1 is SGHRS and CDR2 is YFSETQ. The CDR3 has 13 residues. The J segment lost 6 bases and the V segment lost 7 bases, leaving 5 bases of the junction unmatched. The CDR3 loop is CASAGTGINEQFF. The CDR3, as DNA: TGCGCCAGCGCCGGGACAGGGATCAATGAGCAGTTCTTC.

This chain's CDR3 is CASVQGYTQPQHF. Written as DNA, the CDR3 is TGTGCCAGTGTTCAGGGGTATACTCAGCCCCAGCATTTT. The J gene is TRBJ1-5, the V gene TRBV19; D is perhaps TRBD1 (6 bases). The germline gives CDR1 LNHDA, CDR2 SQIVND (reference sequence). V lost 8 bases and J lost 6, with 14 bases in between. There are 13 residues in the CDR3. The full variable domain, in which reference TRBV19 and TRBJ1-5 provide the parts outside the CDR3, is DGGITQSPKYLFRKEGQNVTLSCEQNLNHDAMYWYRQDPGQGLRLIYYSQIVNDFQKGDIAEGYSVSREKKESFPLTVTSAQKNPTAFYLCASVQGYTQPQHFGDGTRLSIL.

This clone was picked up one time. V is TRBV6-1 and J is TRBJ2-7; D not certain. V was shortened by 2 bases and J by 1 base, with 9 bases between the two germline ends. Germline-derived CDR1 and CDR2 are MNHNS and SASEGT. This CDR3 is built from 14 residues. CDR3 sequence reads: CASSENQASYEQYF. CDR3 sequence (DNA): TGTGCCAGCAGTGAAAACCAGGCGTCCTACGAGCAGTACTTC.

The rearrangement uses TRBV9 and TRBJ2-1, with D perhaps matching TRBD1 (5 bases). CDR1 is SGDLS, CDR2 YYNGEE, per germline. This CDR3 is built from 15 residues. V was cut by 1 base and J by 6 bases, with 14 bases left in between. In DNA, the CDR3 is TGTGCCAGCAGCGTACAGGGTCCGGGTACCAATGAGCAGTTCTTC. It is translated as CASSVQGPGTNEQFF.

This clone came up a few times. The genes are TRBV4-1 and TRBJ1-2, with a tentative D call TRBD1 (6 bases). The CDR3 length is 15 residues. V gave up 0 bases and J gave up 5 bases, with 13 bases separating them. Per the germline V gene, CDR1 is MGHRA and CDR2 is YSYEKL. The CDR3 reads CASSQEVGGRYGYTF. The CDR3, as DNA: TGCGCCAGCAGCCAAGAAGTCGGGGGGCGATATGGCTACACCTTC.

V usage is TRBV27 and J usage is TRBJ2-1; TRBD2 matches 11 bases. The trim removed 0 bases at V and 7 bases at J, leaving 5 bases unmatched. The CDR3 contains 16 residues. The germline gives CDR1 MNHEY, CDR2 SMNVEV (reference sequence). CDR3 sequence (DNA): TGTGCCAGCAGTTTATCTTCACTAGCGGGAGTAAATGAGCAGTTCTTC. Amino acid sequence: CASSLSSLAGVNEQFF.

The chain employs TRBV29-1 and TRBJ2-3; 8 bases match TRBD2. CDR1 is SQVTM and CDR2 is ANQGSEA in the germline V gene. The V segment lost 7 bases and the J segment 3 bases; nucleotides outside the gene matches: 6. The CDR3 runs to 13 residues. The CDR3 loop reads CSAGGVPTDTQYF. In DNA, the CDR3 is TGCAGCGCGGGAGGGGTCCCTACAGATACGCAGTATTTT.

This clone was counted a few times. The chain joins TRBV3-1 (or the pseudogene TRBV3-2) to TRBJ1-4; TRBD1 aligns across 8 bases. Trimming cost V 3 bases and J 5 bases; bases outside gene matches: 5. Germline V gene sequence: CDR1 LGHDT, CDR2 YNNKEL (reference sequence). The CDR3 contains 15 residues. The CDR3 reads CASSHTGTGNEKLFF. In DNA form, the CDR3 reads TGTGCCAGCAGCCACACCGGGACAGGAAATGAAAAACTGTTTTTT.

CDR3: CASSPDSARNTGELFF. The CDR3 nucleotides read TGCGCCAGCAGCCCAGACAGTGCCCGAAACACCGGGGAGCTGTTTTTT. The chain has TRBV5-1 and TRBJ2-2, with D possibly TRBD1 on 5 matching bases. Germline CDR1 reads SGHRS; CDR2 reads YFSETQ. The CDR3 totals 16 residues. The V end was cut by 4 bases, the J end by 2 bases, with 15 bases between.

V is TRBV25-1 and J is TRBJ2-3; a weak D match, TRBD2 (6 bases). This CDR3 is 12 amino acids long. The V and J ends lost 4 bases and 5 bases respectively, with 7 bases between them. Germline V gives CDR1 MGHDK, CDR2 SYGVNS. The CDR3 protein is CASSGREDTQYF. Written as DNA, the CDR3 is TGTGCCAGCAGTGGGCGGGAAGATACGCAGTATTTT.

The V and J genes are TRBV6-5 and TRBJ2-2, with 7 bases fitting TRBD2. V was clipped by 7 bases and J by 1 base; unmatched bases: 6. CDR1 and CDR2 from the germline V gene are MNHEY and SVGAGI. CDR3 size: 15 residues. The CDR3 protein is CASTTRGRNTGELFF. As DNA, the CDR3 is TGTGCCAGCACAACGCGGGGGAGGAACACCGGGGAGCTGTTTTTT.

This chain joins TRBV19 and TRBJ2-1; TRBD2 matches 16 bases. This CDR3 comprises 20 residues. Germline assignment: CDR1 LNHDA and CDR2 SQIVND (reference sequence). Trimming removed 3 bases from V and 6 bases from J; junction bases left unmatched: 14. The chain's CDR3 is CASSILPGTSGRAEFNEQFF. The CDR3 nucleotides read TGTGCCAGTAGTATCCTGCCAGGGACTAGCGGGAGGGCCGAATTCAATGAGCAGTTCTTC.

The sample holds one count of this clone. V gene TRBV11-2 combines with J gene TRBJ2-5, with D possibly matching TRBD2 (5 bases). CDR1 is SGHAT and CDR2 is FQNNGV in the germline V gene. V was pared by 5 bases and J by 5 bases, with 18 bases between. This CDR3 has 15 residues. DNA of the CDR3: TGTGCCAGCAGCCCAACTCAAGGAGGTGGGGAGACCCAGTACTTC. This encodes CASSPTQGGGETQYF.

This chain joins TRBV12-3 or TRBV12-4 and TRBJ1-2; D uncertain. V lost 6 bases, J lost 4 bases, and 12 bases lay in between. This CDR3 spans 13 amino acids. The CDR3 DNA reads as TGTGCCAGCAGAGGGAGAGGGTCCTATGGCTACACCTTC. Translated: CASRGRGSYGYTF.

This clone has a handful of counts. The chain couples TRBV14 to TRBJ1-1; 8 nucleotides line up with TRBD1. Germline V gene sequence: CDR1 SGHDN, CDR2 FVKESK. CDR3 size: 13 residues. The ends lost 7 bases at V and 1 base at J; junction bases unmatched: 2. CDR3 sequence reads: CASMGQANTEAFF. The DNA of the CDR3 is TGTGCCAGCATGGGACAGGCGAACACTGAAGCTTTCTTT.

V and J are TRBV20-1 and TRBJ1-6; perhaps TRBD1 as D (5 bases). The CDR3 extends over 14 amino acids. Deletions cut 3 bases from V and 0 bases from J, with 6 bases between. Per germline, CDR1 DFQATT and CDR2 SNEGSKA (reference sequence). Written as DNA, the CDR3 is TGCAGTGCTAGTGACAGCTCCTATAATTCACCCCTCCACTTT. It translates to CSASDSSYNSPLHF.

This chain connects TRBV5-1 to TRBJ2-7, with D hard to call. The ends were cut back, 0 bases at V and 5 bases at J, with 12 bases in the middle. This CDR3 region has 14 residues. Germline V CDR1 and CDR2: SGHRS, YFSETQ. The CDR3 sequence is CASSLGQVYNEQYF. CDR3 bases: TGCGCCAGCAGCTTGGGACAAGTATACAACGAGCAGTACTTC.

This clone was observed a single time. The V gene is TRBV1, the J gene TRBJ2-7; the table assigns TRBD2, which was not confirmed against the DNA. TRBV1 is termed a pseudogene. The CDR3 is 15 residues long. The CDR3 DNA sequence: TGCACCAGCAGCCGCACTAGCGGGATCTCCTACGAGCAGTACTTC. Protein sequence: CTSSRTSGISYEQYF.

This clone has a single count. The CDR3 coding sequence is TGCGCCAGCAGCTTGGGGGGACTAGCCTACGAGCAGTACTTC. Protein product: CASSLGGLAYEQYF. The chain is built from TRBV5-1 and TRBJ2-7, with 8 bases identical to TRBD2. The germline CDR1 and CDR2 sequences are SGHRS and YFSETQ. This CDR3 spans 14 amino acids. The ends lost 0 bases at V and 2 bases at J; junction bases unmatched: 1.

The chain links TRBV10-3 to TRBJ2-3, with a tentative D call TRBD2 (5 bases). This CDR3 has 15 residues. Per germline, CDR1 ENHRY and CDR2 SYGVKD. The V end lost 1 base, the J end lost 5 bases, and 13 bases lay between the germline ends. This chain's CDR3 is CAISEFRGRGDTQYF. Written as DNA, the CDR3 is TGTGCCATCAGTGAGTTCCGGGGAAGAGGAGATACGCAGTATTTT.

The J gene is TRBJ1-1, the V gene TRBV3-1 (or the pseudogene TRBV3-2); TRBD1 agrees at 7 bases. Looked up from germline, CDR1 is LGHDT and CDR2 is YNNKEL (reference sequence). The CDR3 runs to 15 residues. Trimming at V came to 0 bases and at J to 2 bases, leaving 3 bases not matched to a gene. The DNA for the CDR3 is TGTGCCAGCAGCCAAGAAGGGGGCGCCAACACTGAAGCTTTCTTT. Its translation is CASSQEGGANTEAFF.

The chain employs TRBV6-5 and TRBJ1-1, with D maybe TRBD1 (6 bases). Germline V gene lookup returns CDR1 MNHEY and CDR2 SVGAGI. The CDR3 runs to 13 residues. The V end lost 6 bases, the J end lost 4 bases, and 12 bases lay between the germline ends. DNA for the CDR3: TGTGCCAGCAGGGTAACACAGGGCACTGAAGCTTTCTTT. It specifies CASRVTQGTEAFF.

V is TRBV6-5 and J is TRBJ1-3; 8 positions agree with TRBD1. Germline values: CDR1 MNHEY, CDR2 SVGAGI. Trimming took 8 bases from V and 6 from J; bases not matched to a gene: 9. There are 14 residues in the CDR3. DNA of the CDR3: TGTGCCAGCCTTATCGGACAGGGCGCAAACACCATATATTTT. Translated, it gives CASLIGQGANTIYF.

V and J are TRBV3-1 (or the pseudogene TRBV3-2) and TRBJ2-3, with 11 positions matching TRBD2. Looked up from germline, CDR1 is LGHDT and CDR2 is YNNKEL (reference sequence). After removal of 4 bases from V and 2 bases from J, the junction contained 17 bases not matched to a gene. CDR3 length: 20 residues. The CDR3 DNA sequence: TGTGCCAGCAGCCCTGATACGGGACTAGCGGCCACCACACTCACAGATACGCAGTATTTT. Its protein product is CASSPDTGLAATTLTDTQYF.

This clone came up a few times. The chain carries TRBV11-3 and TRBJ2-1, with D possibly being TRBD2 (6 bases). The CDR3 loop spans 17 amino acids. Germline values: CDR1 SGHNT, CDR2 YENEEA. The ends were cut back, 4 bases at V and 0 bases at J, with 16 bases in the middle. The DNA for the CDR3 is TGTGCCAGCAGCTCAACCGGCGGGGCCTCCTCCTACAATGAGCAGTTCTTC. It specifies CASSSTGGASSYNEQFF. The full variable domain, rest sourced from reference TRBV11-3 and TRBJ2-1, is EAGVVQSPRYKIIEKKQPVAFWCNPISGHNTLYWYLQNLGQGPELLIRYENEEAVDDSQLPKDRFSAERLKGVDSTLKIQPAELGDSAVYLCASSSTGGASSYNEQFFGPGTRLTVL.

This chain joins TRBV25-1 and TRBJ2-7; a weak D match, TRBD1 (6 bases). CDR1 and CDR2 from the germline V gene are MGHDK and SYGVNS. The CDR3 extends over 14 amino acids. V lost 6 bases, J lost 3 bases, and 15 bases lay in between. The CDR3: CASRPPGHLYEQYF. CDR3 DNA: TGTGCCAGCAGGCCCCCGGGACACCTCTACGAGCAGTACTTC.

This clone occurred once. This chain connects TRBV30 to TRBJ2-7; 13 bases agree with TRBD2. Trimming removed 5 bases from V and 9 bases from J; junction bases left unmatched: 16. The CDR3 runs 16 residues. Germline CDR1 GTSNPN, CDR2 SVGIG (reference sequence). CDR3 loop: CAWQIGTSGIVDAQYF. The CDR3, as DNA: TGTGCCTGGCAAATAGGGACTAGCGGGATCGTGGACGCGCAGTACTTC.

The chain has TRBV5-1 and TRBJ1-3, with TRBD1 matching 7 bases. Germline V CDR1 and CDR2: SGHRS, YFSETQ. This CDR3 has 12 amino acids. V was clipped by 7 bases and J by 4 bases; unmatched bases: 2. The CDR3 region is CASQGVGNTIYF. The CDR3 region has the DNA TGCGCCAGCCAGGGGGTAGGAAACACCATATATTTT.

The rearrangement uses TRBV11-2 and TRBJ2-7; tentative D call: TRBD1 (5 bases). CDR1 and CDR2 (germline): SGHAT, FQNNGV. Trimming removed 4 bases at V and 2 bases at J, with 12 bases between. The length of the CDR3 is 14 residues. The CDR3 nucleotides read TGTGCCAGCAGCTCATATACAGGTCCCTACGAGCAGTACTTC. Its translation: CASSSYTGPYEQYF.